Each of the 6 T cell receptor beta chains below was sequenced from the same sample in a study of blood T cell repertoires in COVID-19. The protocol was immunoSEQ multiplex PCR, while the TCRdb copy is restricted to in-frame clones and leaves out a portion. Altogether a few hundred thousand clones are present, around four fifths being singletons, with the ten largest covering about 4.9%. Specimen: PBMCs or T cells enriched from blood (not recorded which). The receptors stem from a woman aged 45 to 65 who had recovered from COVID-19.

This sequence joins TRBV9 and TRBJ2-7; D gene unclear. Germline-derived CDR1 and CDR2 are SGDLS and YYNGEE. Trimming left V 0 bases short and J 2 bases short, with 9 bases between. This CDR3 region has 14 residues. CDR3 nucleotide sequence: TGTGCCAGCAGCGTAGGGGCAGTTGCCTACGAGCAGTACTTC. Protein: CASSVGAVAYEQYF.

The chain is built from TRBV29-1 and TRBJ2-1, with a tentative D call TRBD2 (6 bases). This CDR3 has 12 amino acids. Germline lookup yields CDR1 SQVTM and CDR2 ANQGSEA. V was pared by 4 bases and J by 9 bases, with 13 bases between. The CDR3 loop is CSVGAGGGEQFF. In nucleotides, the CDR3 is TGCAGCGTTGGAGCGGGTGGGGGTGAGCAGTTCTTC.

The V call is TRBV19, the J call TRBJ1-1; D is unclear. The CDR3 length is 11 residues. Trimming stripped 6 bases from V and 1 base from J, with 3 bases between. Per germline, CDR1 LNHDA and CDR2 SQIVND (reference sequence). CDR3 residues: CASSWNTEAFF. The CDR3, as DNA: TGTGCCAGTAGCTGGAACACTGAAGCTTTCTTT.

V and J are TRBV6-2 or TRBV6-3 and TRBJ2-4; 9 bases line up with TRBD2. Losses at the gene ends were 5 bases for V and 3 bases for J; bases not matched to a gene: 8. This CDR3 region has 16 residues. Germline-derived CDR1 and CDR2 are MNHEY and SVGEGT. The DNA for the CDR3 is TGTGCCAGCAGTAATATAGCGGGAGACGGCAAAAACATTCAGTACTTC. This codes for CASSNIAGDGKNIQYF.

V is TRBV7-2 and J is TRBJ2-1; D gene uncertain. V was trimmed by 1 base and J by 6 bases, leaving 13 bases between them. CDR1 is SGHTA, CDR2 FQGNSA, per germline. The CDR3 extends over 15 amino acids. The CDR3: CASSLEGTRGNEQFF. The CDR3, as DNA: TGTGCCAGCAGCTTAGAAGGTACGAGAGGCAATGAGCAGTTCTTC.

This clone is a singleton in its sample. This rearrangement joins TRBV7-2 to TRBJ1-1; 8 bases agree with TRBD1. CDR1 is SGHTA and CDR2 is FQGNSA in the germline V gene. With V trimmed by 2 bases and J by 5 bases, 13 bases remained unmatched. This CDR3 region has 17 residues. The CDR3 nucleotides are TGTGCCAGCAGCTTACGGAGGGCAGGGGGCGGTGTTACTGAAGCTTTCTTT. Residues: CASSLRRAGGGVTEAFF.